This T cell receptor (beta chain) was found in a study of human T cells and chemical hapten exposure. For the study at large: The use of 2% DPC on around 2 cm by around 2 cm of upper inner arm skin constituted sensitization.

TCRdb re-called the RACE reads through MiXCR, storing one row per CDR3 protein. Among approximately 52,000 distinct CDR3 sequences listed, about a tenth were seen once. Looked up from germline, CDR1 is SEHNR and CDR2 is FQNEAQ (reference sequence). Trimming took 3 bases from V and 4 from J, leaving 18 bases between them. This CDR3 spans 16 amino acids. Time point meaning: pre-sensitization, week 0. Treatment described: therapeutic diphenylcyclopropenone sensitization with weekly scalp DPC. This clonotype was picked up many times. The sequence was collected from a woman aged 40-49 years with alopecia areata. Some clones in this sample may be carry-over from other donors' samples. This material consisted of whole blood, taken in connection with sensitization to the hapten diphenylcyclopropenone (DPC). The chain has TRBV7-9 and TRBJ1-1; tentatively, D is TRBD1 (5 bases). The CDR3 DNA sequence: TGTGCCAGCAGCTTCGGTGGCGCCGGGGCGGGCACTGAAGCTTTCTTT. Its translation: CASSFGGAGAGTEAFF.